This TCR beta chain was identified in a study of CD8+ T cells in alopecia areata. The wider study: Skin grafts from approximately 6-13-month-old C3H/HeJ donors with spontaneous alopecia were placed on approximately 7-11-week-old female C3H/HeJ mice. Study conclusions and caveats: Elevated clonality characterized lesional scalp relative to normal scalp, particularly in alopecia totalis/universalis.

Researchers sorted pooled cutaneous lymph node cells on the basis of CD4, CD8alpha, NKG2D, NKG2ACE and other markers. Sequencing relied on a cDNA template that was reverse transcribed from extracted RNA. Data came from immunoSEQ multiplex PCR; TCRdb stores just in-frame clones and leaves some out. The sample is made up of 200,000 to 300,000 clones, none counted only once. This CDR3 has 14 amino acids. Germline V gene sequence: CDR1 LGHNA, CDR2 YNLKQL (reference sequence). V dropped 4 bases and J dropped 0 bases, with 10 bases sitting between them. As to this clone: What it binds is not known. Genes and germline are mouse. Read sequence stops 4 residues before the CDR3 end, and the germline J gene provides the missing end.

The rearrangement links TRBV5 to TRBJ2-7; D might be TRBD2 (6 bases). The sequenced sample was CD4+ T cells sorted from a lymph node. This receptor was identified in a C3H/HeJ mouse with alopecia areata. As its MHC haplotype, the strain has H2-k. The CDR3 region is CASSPGWGSYEQYF. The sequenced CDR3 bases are TGTGCCAGCAGCCCCGGCTGGGGCTCCTAT.